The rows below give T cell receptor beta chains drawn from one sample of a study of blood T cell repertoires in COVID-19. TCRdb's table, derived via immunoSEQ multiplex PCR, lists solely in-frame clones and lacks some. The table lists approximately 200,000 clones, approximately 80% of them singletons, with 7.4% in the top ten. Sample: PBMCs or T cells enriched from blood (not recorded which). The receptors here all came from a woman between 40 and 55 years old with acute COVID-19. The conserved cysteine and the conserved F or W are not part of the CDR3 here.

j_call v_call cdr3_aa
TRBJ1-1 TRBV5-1 ASSPRAGNTEAF
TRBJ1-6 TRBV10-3 AAQGAASPLH
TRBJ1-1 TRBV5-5 ASSSGVLNTEAF
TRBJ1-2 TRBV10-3 AISTGQGNYGYT
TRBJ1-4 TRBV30 ASAGDSHFLNEKLF
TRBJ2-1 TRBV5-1 ASGGGASSYNEQF
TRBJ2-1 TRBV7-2 ASSDRTSGRGEQF
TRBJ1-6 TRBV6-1 ASSDLTGDYSPLH
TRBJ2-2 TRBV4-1 ASSQELAGDDTGELF
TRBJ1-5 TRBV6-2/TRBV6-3 ASSQTENQPQH
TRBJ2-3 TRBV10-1 ASSESVGTGADTQY
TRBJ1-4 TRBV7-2 ASSPSWGVNEKLF
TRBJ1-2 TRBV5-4 ASSLGTGGFYGYT
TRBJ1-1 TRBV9 ASSLHSGGNTEAF
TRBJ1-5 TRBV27 ASSSMGGGQPQH
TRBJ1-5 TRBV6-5 ASRGGGQVRPQH
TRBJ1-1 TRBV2 ASSETSAMNTEAF
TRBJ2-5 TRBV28 ASSPSGIQETQY
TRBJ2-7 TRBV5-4 ASSYRDRGREQY
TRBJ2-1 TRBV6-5 ASGGLSSYNEQF
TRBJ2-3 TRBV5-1 ASSLATQSTDTQY
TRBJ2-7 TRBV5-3 ARSFYNRGSTYEQY